The next 15 T cell receptor beta chains were all read from a single sample in a study of T cell therapy after organ transplantation. Some clones are missing from TCRdb's copy, which holds only in-frame ones; the method was immunoSEQ multiplex PCR. The repertoire holds approximately 1,200 clones, under 75% seen once, with over 35% in the top ten. These receptors have no known antigen. The sequencing used CD8+ T cells from blood, collected before autologous CMV-specific T cell therapy. These receptors all come from a human patient who had received a solid organ transplant and had CMV disease.

This clone appeared a single time. The chain is built from TRBV15 and TRBJ1-3; 7 bases are a match to TRBD1. Germline CDR1 reads LNHNV; CDR2 reads YYDKDF (reference sequence). Trimming removed 3 bases from V and 3 bases from J; junction bases left unmatched: 11. There are 17 residues in the CDR3. The CDR3 reads CATSSSPEGARGNTIYF. CDR3 in DNA: TGTGCCACCAGCAGCAGCCCCGAGGGGGCGCGTGGAAACACCATATATTTT.

The gene calls are TRBV7-9 and TRBJ2-7; tentatively, D is TRBD2 (7 bases). V was clipped by 8 bases and J by 2 bases, with 13 bases between them. The CDR3 loop spans 13 amino acids. Germline V gene data show CDR1 as SEHNR and CDR2 as FQNEAQ (reference sequence). The CDR3 sequence is CASHTGGAYEQYF. In DNA form, the CDR3 reads TGTGCCAGCCACACGGGGGGCGCCTACGAGCAGTACTTC.

This clone occurred a few times. The rearrangement joins TRBV11-3 to TRBJ2-3; D remains ambiguous. The CDR3 consists of 14 residues. In germline, CDR1 is SGHNT, CDR2 YENEEA. Trimming left V 1 base short and J 0 bases short, with 5 bases between. In DNA, the CDR3 is TGTGCCAGCAGCTTAGTGGTGAGCACAGATACGCAGTATTTT. As protein: CASSLVVSTDTQYF.

V and J are TRBV6-5 and TRBJ2-7; 10 bases are shared with TRBD1. Germline CDR1 MNHEY, CDR2 SVGAGI. Trimming took 5 bases from V and 4 from J; bases not matched to a gene: 5. The CDR3 is 14 amino acids. The CDR3 DNA sequence: TGTGCCAGCAGTGGGGGACAGGGGAATTACGAGCAGTACTTC. Amino acids: CASSGGQGNYEQYF.

The J gene is TRBJ1-1, the V gene TRBV13; D unclear. CDR1 is PRHDT and CDR2 is FYEKMQ in the germline V gene (reference sequence). The ends were cut back, 5 bases at V and 8 bases at J, with 18 bases in the middle. The CDR3 runs to 14 residues. The CDR3 sequence: CASSDLRSTAEAFF. Written as DNA, the CDR3 is TGTGCCAGCAGCGATCTACGGTCGACGGCGGAAGCTTTCTTT.

The V gene is TRBV5-6, the J gene TRBJ2-7, with 9 bases lining up with TRBD2. The germline CDR1 and CDR2 sequences are SGHDT and YYEEEE. The CDR3 is 14 amino acids. J lost 7 bases, V lost 2 bases, and 7 bases had no gene match. Here the CDR3 DNA reads TGTGCCAGCAGCTTCGCACTAGCGGGCCCGGAGCAGTACTTC. It yields the protein CASSFALAGPEQYF.

This clone came up once. V and J are TRBV7-6 and TRBJ2-5, with D possibly being TRBD2 (5 bases). Trimming left V 1 base short and J 9 bases short, with 18 bases between. CDR1 and CDR2 (germline): SGHVS, FNYEAQ. This CDR3 comprises 15 residues. This chain's CDR3 is CASSLVRTGEMAQYF. DNA for the CDR3: TGTGCCAGCAGCTTAGTCCGGACCGGGGAGATGGCCCAGTACTTC.

J is TRBJ2-5 and V is TRBV10-3; D is possibly TRBD1 (5 bases). Trimming took off 3 bases at V and 1 base at J, with 12 bases between the two ends. The CDR3 loop spans 15 amino acids. CDR1 is ENHRY, CDR2 SYGVKD, per germline. CDR3 residues: CAISEVQGIQETQYF. CDR3 in DNA: TGTGCCATCAGTGAAGTCCAGGGAATCCAAGAGACCCAGTACTTC.

Regarding this clone: The same CDR3 can be traced to other DNA sequences in this sample. This chain joins TRBV4-1 and TRBJ2-6; no reliable D call. This CDR3 has 16 residues. V was clipped by 1 base and J by 2 bases, with 9 bases between them. Germline CDR1 is MGHRA and CDR2 is YSYEKL. The CDR3 spells CASSQGSEAGANVLTF. DNA of the CDR3: TGCGCCAGCAGCCAAGGGTCTGAGGCTGGGGCCAACGTCCTGACTTTC.

The chain has TRBV5-1 and TRBJ1-2, with no clear D. V dropped 1 base and J dropped 6 bases, with 10 bases sitting between them. The CDR3 is made up of 13 amino acids. Germline CDR1 SGHRS, CDR2 YFSETQ. The CDR3 loop is CASSLWPADGYTF. The DNA for the CDR3 is TGCGCCAGCAGCTTGTGGCCGGCGGATGGCTACACCTTC.

This chain uses TRBV5-6 with TRBJ1-1; no clear D gene. Germline CDR1 and CDR2: SGHDT and YYEEEE. The CDR3 loop spans 14 amino acids. V lost 5 bases, J lost 5 bases, and 16 bases lay in between. The DNA of the CDR3 is TGTGCCAGCAGGCGCATTCGGGGAGAGACTGAAGCTTTCTTT. Its translation: CASRRIRGETEAFF.

The chain combines TRBV2 with TRBJ1-4; no clear D. The CDR3 consists of 15 residues. V shed 1 base and J shed 8 bases, with 14 bases lying between them. In germline, CDR1 is SNHLY, CDR2 FYNNEI. Here the CDR3 DNA reads TGTGCCAGCAGTGAAGGGTTACGGAAGCGGGAAAAACTGTTTTTT. It yields the protein CASSEGLRKREKLFF.

The chain combines TRBV6-5 with TRBJ1-2; D gene unclear. This CDR3 region has 14 residues. The V gene's germline CDR1 is MNHEY and CDR2 SVGAGI. Trimming removed 0 bases from V and 4 bases from J, with 9 bases in between. In DNA form, the CDR3 reads TGTGCCAGCAGTTACTCCCAGGCAGCCTATGGCTACACCTTC. Translated: CASSYSQAAYGYTF.

The chain has TRBV5-4 and TRBJ2-3; 7 bases map to TRBD2. Germline CDR1 is SGHNT and CDR2 is YYREEE (reference sequence). This CDR3 contains 13 residues. The V gene end was trimmed by 5 bases and the J gene end by 3 bases; junction bases not matched to a gene: 3. DNA of the CDR3: TGTGCCAGCAGAACCGGGGGGACAGATACGCAGTATTTT. Amino acids: CASRTGGTDTQYF.

The chain couples TRBV7-9 to TRBJ2-3; tentatively, D is TRBD1 (6 bases). Germline CDR1 reads SEHNR; CDR2 reads FQNEAQ (reference sequence). This CDR3 region has 16 residues. Trimming shortened V by 3 bases and J by 2 bases, and 15 bases separated the two germline ends. The CDR3 sequence is CASSLASGAFTDTQYF. CDR3 DNA sequence: TGTGCCAGCAGCTTGGCTTCAGGGGCCTTCACAGATACGCAGTATTTT.